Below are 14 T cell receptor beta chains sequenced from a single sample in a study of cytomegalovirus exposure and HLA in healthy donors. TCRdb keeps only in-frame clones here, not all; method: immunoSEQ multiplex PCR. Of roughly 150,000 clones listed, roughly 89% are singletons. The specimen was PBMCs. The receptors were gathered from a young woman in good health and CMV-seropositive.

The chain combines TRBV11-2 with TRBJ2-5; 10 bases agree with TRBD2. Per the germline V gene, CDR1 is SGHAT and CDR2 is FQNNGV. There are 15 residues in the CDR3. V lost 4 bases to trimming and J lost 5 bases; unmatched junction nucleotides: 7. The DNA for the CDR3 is TGTGCCAGCAGCTCGTGGACTAGCGGCGTGGAGACCCAGTACTTC. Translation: CASSSWTSGVETQYF.

The CDR3 protein is CASTDREVAFF. CDR3 in DNA: TGTGCCAGTACCGACAGAGAAGTGGCTTTCTTT. The genes are TRBV19 and TRBJ1-1; perhaps TRBD1 as D (5 bases). V was cut by 7 bases and J by 11 bases, with 14 bases left in between. Germline V gives CDR1 LNHDA, CDR2 SQIVND (reference sequence). The CDR3 spans 11 residues.

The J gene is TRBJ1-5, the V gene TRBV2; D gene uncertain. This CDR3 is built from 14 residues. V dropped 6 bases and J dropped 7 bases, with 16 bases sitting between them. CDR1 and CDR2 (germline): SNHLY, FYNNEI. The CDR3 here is CASSGFRVQQPQHF. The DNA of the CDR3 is TGTGCCAGCAGCGGTTTCCGGGTACAACAGCCCCAGCATTTT.

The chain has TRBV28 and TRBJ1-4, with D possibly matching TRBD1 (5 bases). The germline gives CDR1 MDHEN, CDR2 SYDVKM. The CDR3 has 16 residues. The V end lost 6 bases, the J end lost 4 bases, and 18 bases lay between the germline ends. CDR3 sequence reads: CASRPGSAQDNEKLFF. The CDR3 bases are TGTGCCAGCAGACCAGGGTCCGCACAAGATAATGAAAAACTGTTTTTT.

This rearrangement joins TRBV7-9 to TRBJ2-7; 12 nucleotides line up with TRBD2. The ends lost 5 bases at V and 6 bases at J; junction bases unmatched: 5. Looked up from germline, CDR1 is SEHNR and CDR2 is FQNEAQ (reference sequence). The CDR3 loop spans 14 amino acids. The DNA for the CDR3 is TGTGCCAGCAGCCCCGCACTAGCGGGGGGCGAGCAGTACTTC. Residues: CASSPALAGGEQYF.

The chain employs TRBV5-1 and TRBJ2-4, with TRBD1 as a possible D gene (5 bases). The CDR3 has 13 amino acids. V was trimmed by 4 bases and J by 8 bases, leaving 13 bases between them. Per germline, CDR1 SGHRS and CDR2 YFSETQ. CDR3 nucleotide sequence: TGCGCCAGCAGCATCCAGGGTACGGACATTCAGTACTTC. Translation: CASSIQGTDIQYF.

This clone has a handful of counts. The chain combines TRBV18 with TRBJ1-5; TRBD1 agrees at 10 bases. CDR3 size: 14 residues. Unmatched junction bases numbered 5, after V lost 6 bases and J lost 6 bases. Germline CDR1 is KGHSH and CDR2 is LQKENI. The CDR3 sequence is CASSPGTGVQPQHF. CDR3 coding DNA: TGTGCCAGCTCCCCCGGGACAGGGGTTCAGCCCCAGCATTTT.

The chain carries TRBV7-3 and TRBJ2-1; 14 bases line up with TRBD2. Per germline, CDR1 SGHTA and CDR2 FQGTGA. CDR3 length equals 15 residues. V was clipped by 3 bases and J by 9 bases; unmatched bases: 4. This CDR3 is CASSFTGTSGSEQFF. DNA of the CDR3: TGTGCCAGCAGCTTCACCGGGACTAGCGGGAGTGAGCAGTTCTTC.

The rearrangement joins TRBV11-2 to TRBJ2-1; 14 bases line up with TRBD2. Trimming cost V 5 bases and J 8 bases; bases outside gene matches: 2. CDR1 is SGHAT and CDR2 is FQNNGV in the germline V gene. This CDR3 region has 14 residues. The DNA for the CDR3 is TGTGCCAGCAGCCAGGGACTAGCGGGAGATGAGCAGTTCTTC. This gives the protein CASSQGLAGDEQFF.

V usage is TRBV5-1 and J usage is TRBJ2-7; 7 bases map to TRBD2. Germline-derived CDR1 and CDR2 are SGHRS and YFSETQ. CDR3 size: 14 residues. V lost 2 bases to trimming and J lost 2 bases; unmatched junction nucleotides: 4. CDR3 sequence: CASSFGGGTYEQYF. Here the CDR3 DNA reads TGCGCCAGCAGCTTCGGCGGGGGAACCTACGAGCAGTACTTC.

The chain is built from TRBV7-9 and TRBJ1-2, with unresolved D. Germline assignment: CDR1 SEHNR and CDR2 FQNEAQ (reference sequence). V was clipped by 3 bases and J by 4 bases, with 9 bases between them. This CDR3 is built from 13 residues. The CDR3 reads CASSFGEGYGYTF. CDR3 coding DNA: TGTGCCAGCAGCTTCGGGGAAGGCTATGGCTACACCTTC.

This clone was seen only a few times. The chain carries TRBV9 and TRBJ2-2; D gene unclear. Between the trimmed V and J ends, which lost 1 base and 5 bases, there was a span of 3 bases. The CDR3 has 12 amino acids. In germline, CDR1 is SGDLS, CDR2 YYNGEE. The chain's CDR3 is CASSVSTGELFF. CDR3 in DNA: TGTGCCAGCAGCGTATCTACCGGGGAGCTGTTTTTT.

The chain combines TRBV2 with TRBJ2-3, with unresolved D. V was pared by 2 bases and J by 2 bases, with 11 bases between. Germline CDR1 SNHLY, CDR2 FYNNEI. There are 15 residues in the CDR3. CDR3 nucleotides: TGTGCCAGCAGTGAAAGGCGGAGTCCCACAGATACGCAGTATTTT. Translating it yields CASSERRSPTDTQYF.

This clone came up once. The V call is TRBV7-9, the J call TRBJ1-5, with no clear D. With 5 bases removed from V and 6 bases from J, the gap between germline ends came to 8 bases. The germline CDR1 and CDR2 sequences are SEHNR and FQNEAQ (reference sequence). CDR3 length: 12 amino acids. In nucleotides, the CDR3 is TGTGCCAGCAGCACCGCCGGTCAGCCCCAGCATTTT. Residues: CASSTAGQPQHF.